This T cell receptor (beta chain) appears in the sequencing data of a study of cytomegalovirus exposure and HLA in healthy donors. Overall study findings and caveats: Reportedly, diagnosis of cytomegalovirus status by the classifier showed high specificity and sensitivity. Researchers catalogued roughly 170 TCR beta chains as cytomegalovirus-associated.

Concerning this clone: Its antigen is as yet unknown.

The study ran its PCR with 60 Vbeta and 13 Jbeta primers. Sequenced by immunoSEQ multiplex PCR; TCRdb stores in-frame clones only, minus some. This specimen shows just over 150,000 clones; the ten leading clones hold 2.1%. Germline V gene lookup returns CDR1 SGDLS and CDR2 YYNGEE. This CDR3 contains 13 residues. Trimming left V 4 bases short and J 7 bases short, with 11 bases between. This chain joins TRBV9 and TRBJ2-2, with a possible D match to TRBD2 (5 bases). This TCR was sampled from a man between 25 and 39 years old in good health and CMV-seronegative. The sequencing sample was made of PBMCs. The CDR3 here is CASSSWRVGELFF. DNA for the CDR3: TGTGCCAGCAGCTCCTGGCGGGTCGGGGAGCTGTTTTTT.